This passage covers 30 T cell receptor beta chains from one sample sequenced in a study of blood T cells in healthy people across ages. A second PCR of roughly 7 to 11 cycles used a sample-barcoded 5' primer and a J-beta primer mix. One entry per CDR3 protein results from TCRdb running MiXCR on the 5' RACE reads. The profile shows 1.5 million to 2 million distinct CDR3 sequences, 30% to 40% of them singletons. The specimen sequenced was blood. These receptors were collected from a woman between 25 and 40 years old in good health.

This clonotype was counted between two and nine times. This chain links TRBV12-3 or TRBV12-4 with TRBJ2-7, with D uncertain. The CDR3 covers 12 residues. V lost 2 bases and J lost 6, with 8 bases in between. CDR3 residues: CASSLIRSEQYF. CDR3 coding DNA: TGTGCCAGCAGTTTAATCCGCTCCGAGCAGTACTTC.

The V gene is TRBV7-9, the J gene TRBJ2-3; 7 nucleotides line up with TRBD2. CDR3 length: 15 residues. V trimming: 7 bases; J trimming: 2 bases; junction bases outside the gene matches: 9. Germline lookup yields CDR1 SEHNR and CDR2 FQNEAQ (reference sequence). The CDR3 DNA reads TGTGCCAGCACCCTGGGGCGGGGGAACACAGATACGCAGTATTTT. Translated, it gives CASTLGRGNTDTQYF.

This rearrangement joins TRBV20-1 to TRBJ2-5, with D possibly being TRBD2 (5 bases). The tail of the sequence fits TRBJ2-7 better, so the J call may be wrong. Germline CDR1 DFQATT, CDR2 SNEGSKA (reference sequence). The length of the CDR3 is 15 residues. CDR3 residues: CSARVGLSLPYEQYF. The CDR3 DNA follows: TGCAGTGCTAGAGTTGGACTCAGTCTACCCTACGAGCAGTACTTC.

The rearrangement uses TRBV7-2 and TRBJ2-5; tentatively, D is TRBD1 or TRBD2 (5 bases each). The ends were cut back, 3 bases at V and 5 bases at J, with 25 bases in the middle. The CDR3 consists of 18 residues. Germline values: CDR1 SGHTA, CDR2 FQGNSA. The DNA for the CDR3 is TGTGCCAGCAGCTTGGGTCGGGACGGGGTCCCCAAGCGGGAGACCCAGTACTTC. This gives the protein CASSLGRDGVPKRETQYF.

The V gene is TRBV7-9, the J gene TRBJ1-1; TRBD1 is a possible D gene (5 bases). CDR1 and CDR2 (germline): SEHNR, FQNEAQ (reference sequence). This CDR3 has 12 amino acids. Trimming cost V 1 base and J 10 bases, with 10 bases left between them. The CDR3 DNA follows: TGTGCCAGCAGCTTAGGACAGACTTTAGCTTTCTTT. It is translated as CASSLGQTLAFF.

This clonotype appeared many times. This chain uses TRBV7-9 with TRBJ2-7; the D is unclear. V dropped 6 bases and J dropped 3 bases, with 12 bases sitting between them. This CDR3 has 13 residues. From germline, CDR1 is SEHNR and CDR2 FQNEAQ (reference sequence). The CDR3 region is CASSLGRFYEQYF. CDR3 coding DNA: TGTGCCAGCAGTCTAGGACGGTTCTACGAGCAGTACTTC. The variable domain in full, with the rest retrieved from reference TRBV7-9 and TRBJ2-7, is DTGVSQNPRHKITKRGQNVTFRCDPISEHNRLYWYRQTLGQGPEFLTYFQNEAQLEKSRLLSDRFSAERPKGSFSTLEIQRTEQGDSAMYLCASSLGRFYEQYFGPGTRLTVT.

This clonotype appeared once. The J gene is TRBJ2-7, the V gene TRBV29-1; 8 bases fit TRBD1. Germline V CDR1 and CDR2: SQVTM, ANQGSEA. V lost 5 bases to trimming and J lost 6 bases; unmatched junction nucleotides: 3. CDR3 length: 11 amino acids. CDR3 sequence (DNA): TGCAGCGTTCCAGGGGGCGGCGAGCAGTACTTC. Residues: CSVPGGGEQYF.

This clonotype was detected only a few times. The V gene is TRBV7-9, the J gene TRBJ2-1; a possible D gene is TRBD2 (5 bases). V was clipped by 7 bases and J by 0 bases, with 16 bases between them. The germline V gene has CDR1 SEHNR and CDR2 FQNEAQ (reference sequence). This CDR3 comprises 16 residues. The CDR3 DNA sequence: TGTGCCAGCAAGGAGGCTGGCGCGAGCTCCTACAATGAGCAGTTCTTC. Translation: CASKEAGASSYNEQFF.

Notes on this clonotype: At one boundary the junction diverges from the germline segment, which might be a read error. V gene TRBV7-9 combines with J gene TRBJ2-3, with a possible D match to TRBD2 (5 bases). The CDR3 is 15 residues long. Germline values: CDR1 SEHNR, CDR2 FQNEAQ (reference sequence). This CDR3 reads CASSLGDSSTDAQYF. In DNA form, the CDR3 reads TGTGCCAGCAGCTTAGGGGATTCTAGCACAGATGCGCAGTATTTT.

V usage is TRBV5-1 and J usage is TRBJ1-1, with a tentative D call TRBD1 (5 bases). Germline V gene data show CDR1 as SGHRS and CDR2 as YFSETQ. This CDR3 has 14 amino acids. V lost 1 base to trimming and J lost 3 bases, with 10 bases between them. CDR3 region: CASSLRGPDTEAFF. The CDR3 nucleotides are TGCGCCAGCAGCTTGAGGGGCCCCGACACTGAAGCTTTCTTT. Complete variable domain (other parts from reference TRBV5-1 and TRBJ1-1): KAGVTQTPRYLIKTRGQQVTLSCSPISGHRSVSWYQQTPGQGLQFLFEYFSETQRNKGNFPGRFSGRQFSNSRSEMNVSTLELGDSALYLCASSLRGPDTEAFFGQGTRLTVV.

This clonotype was seen a few times. This chain connects TRBV9 to TRBJ2-3, with 11 bases matching TRBD2. Germline CDR1 SGDLS, CDR2 YYNGEE. This CDR3 is 15 amino acids long. V was pared by 3 bases and J by 6 bases, with 6 bases of the junction left unmatched. DNA for the CDR3: TGTGCCAGCAGCGAGACTAGCGGGGAAGGGGATACGCAGTATTTT. This encodes CASSETSGEGDTQYF. Filled out from reference TRBV9 and TRBJ2-3, the complete variable domain reads DSGVTQTPKHLITATGQRVTLRCSPRSGDLSVYWYQQSLDQGLQFLIQYYNGEERAKGNILERFSAQQFPDLHSELNLSSLELGDSALYFCASSETSGEGDTQYFGPGTRLTVL.

This chain links TRBV28 with TRBJ1-5; no clear D. Between the trimmed V and J ends, which lost 2 bases and 3 bases, there was a span of 11 bases. The CDR3 loop spans 15 amino acids. CDR1 and CDR2 from the germline V gene are MDHEN and SYDVKM. The CDR3, as DNA: TGTGCCAGCAGTTTAGTCAGCAGTCCCAATCAGCCCCAGCATTTT. Protein sequence: CASSLVSSPNQPQHF.

This clonotype was counted a few times. V usage is TRBV29-1 and J usage is TRBJ2-2; 9 nucleotides match TRBD2. The ends lost 6 bases at V and 8 bases at J; junction bases unmatched: 7. This CDR3 has 13 residues. Germline V gives CDR1 SQVTM, CDR2 ANQGSEA. CDR3 sequence: CSVRASGEGELFF. CDR3 nucleotides: TGCAGCGTACGTGCTAGCGGGGAAGGGGAGCTGTTTTTT.

This clonotype was found a few times. This chain links TRBV27 with TRBJ2-7, with 7 bases identical to TRBD1. CDR3 length: 16 amino acids. Trimming removed 4 bases from V and 3 bases from J; junction bases left unmatched: 12. Germline CDR1 MNHEY, CDR2 SMNVEV (reference sequence). Here the CDR3 reads CASSSSIGTVSYEQYF. The CDR3 nucleotides are TGTGCCAGCAGTTCCTCAATCGGGACAGTAAGCTACGAGCAGTACTTC.

This clonotype was counted between two and nine times. The CDR3 DNA reads as TGTGCCAGCAGCGTAGAGGGCCTAGCGGGAGGGCTAGTGGATGAGCAGTTCTTC. Protein product: CASSVEGLAGGLVDEQFF. The chain combines TRBV9 with TRBJ2-1, with 12 nucleotides matching TRBD2. CDR3 length equals 18 residues. V lost 0 bases and J lost 8; bases outside the gene matches: 12. CDR1 and CDR2 from the germline V gene are SGDLS and YYNGEE.

The V and J genes are TRBV20-1 and TRBJ2-5; the match to TRBD2 covers 9 bases. The CDR3 spans 13 residues. Germline-derived CDR1 and CDR2 are DFQATT and SNEGSKA (reference sequence). Losses at the gene ends were 5 bases for V and 11 bases for J; bases not matched to a gene: 12. The CDR3 nucleotides are TGCAGTGCTGCTAGCGGGGCTGTGGGGGAGCAGTACTTC. Encoded protein: CSAASGAVGEQYF.

This clonotype showed up just a few times. Sequence at one end of the junction differs from germline and may be a read error. This sequence joins TRBV28 and TRBJ2-1, with D perhaps TRBD1 (6 bases). Per the germline V gene, CDR1 is MDHEN and CDR2 is SYDVKM. The CDR3 spans 15 residues. The DNA of the CDR3 is TGTGCCAGCAGTCCGTCCCGGACAGACAACAATGGGCAGTTCTTC. Protein: CASSPSRTDNNGQFF. The full variable domain, rest sourced from reference TRBV28 and TRBJ2-1, is DVKVTQSSRYLVKRTGEKVFLECVQDMDHENMFWYRQDPGLGLRLIYFSYDVKMKEKGDIPEGYSVSREKKERFSLILESASTNQTSMYLCASSPSRTDNNGQFFGPGTRLTVL.

This clonotype was counted between two and nine times. The chain is built from TRBV6-1 and TRBJ1-4; 7 bases line up with TRBD1. Germline-derived CDR1 and CDR2 are MNHNS and SASEGT. CDR3 length: 16 amino acids. V was clipped by 10 bases and J by 4 bases; unmatched bases: 15. CDR3 bases: TGTGCCACCTTCAAAACCGGACAGGCCCTTAATGAAAAACTGTTTTTT. This encodes CATFKTGQALNEKLFF.

The genes are TRBV20-1 and TRBJ2-1; D is unclear. The CDR3 covers 16 residues. Trimming removed 0 bases from V and 0 bases from J, with 12 bases in between. CDR1 DFQATT and CDR2 SNEGSKA come from the germline V gene (reference sequence). In DNA form, the CDR3 reads TGCAGTGCTAGAGATAGGGATAAGAGCTCCTACAATGAGCAGTTCTTC. Its protein is CSARDRDKSSYNEQFF.

There are many counts of this clonotype. The chain joins TRBV29-1 to TRBJ2-3; 9 bases line up with TRBD2. The CDR3 totals 13 residues. Germline V gene lookup returns CDR1 SQVTM and CDR2 ANQGSEA. With 8 bases clipped from V and 1 base from J, the junction kept 4 bases outside the gene matches. The CDR3 nucleotides read TGCAGCACCCTAGCGGGACGCACAGATACGCAGTATTTT. Translation gives CSTLAGRTDTQYF.

The genes are TRBV5-1 and TRBJ1-6, with 9 bases aligning to TRBD1. Germline loops: CDR1 SGHRS, CDR2 YFSETQ. There are 17 residues in the CDR3. With 3 bases clipped from V and 4 bases from J, the junction kept 8 bases outside the gene matches. The CDR3 coding sequence is TGCGCCAGCAGCTCCGACGAGGGACAGGGTTATAATTCACCCCTCCACTTT. Its protein is CASSSDEGQGYNSPLHF.

This clonotype was counted between two and nine times. The rearrangement joins TRBV4-1 to TRBJ2-2; the D is unclear. The ends were cut back, 0 bases at V and 3 bases at J, with 5 bases in the middle. The CDR3 totals 14 residues. Germline loops: CDR1 MGHRA, CDR2 YSYEKL. DNA of the CDR3: TGCGCCAGCAGCCAAGATGATTACACCGGGGAGCTGTTTTTT. It is translated as CASSQDDYTGELFF.

The chain combines TRBV30 with TRBJ2-6, with no clear D. V was pared by 2 bases and J by 0 bases, with 5 bases between. The CDR3 loop spans 14 amino acids. Germline CDR1 is GTSNPN and CDR2 is SVGIG (reference sequence). CDR3 residues: CAWSLGSGANVLTF. Here the CDR3 DNA reads TGTGCCTGGAGTTTAGGCTCTGGGGCCAACGTCCTGACTTTC.

The chain's CDR3 is CASSMGLANTEAFF. CDR3 sequence (DNA): TGTGCCAGCAGCATGGGACTTGCGAACACTGAAGCTTTCTTT. The chain joins TRBV6-5 to TRBJ1-1, with D perhaps matching TRBD1 (5 bases). Deletions cut 6 bases from V and 1 base from J, with 12 bases between. This CDR3 comprises 14 residues. Germline values: CDR1 MNHEY, CDR2 SVGAGI.

This clonotype was detected many times. The V and J genes are TRBV24-1 and TRBJ2-5; unclear D gene. V dropped 5 bases and J dropped 1 base, with 7 bases sitting between them. Germline CDR1 KGHDR, CDR2 SFDVKD. This CDR3 comprises 13 residues. CDR3 sequence: CATSARSQETQYF. The CDR3 nucleotides are TGTGCCACCAGTGCTAGATCCCAAGAGACCCAGTACTTC.

This clonotype has a handful of counts. The chain combines TRBV6-6 with TRBJ1-5, with TRBD1 identical over 9 bases. Trimming at V came to 0 bases and at J to 7 bases, leaving 7 bases not matched to a gene. Per the germline V gene, CDR1 is MNHNY and CDR2 is SVGAGI (reference sequence). The CDR3 contains 16 residues. The CDR3 coding sequence is TGTGCCAGCAGTTACTCGATACAGGGGGCGCAGCAGCCCCAGCATTTT. This encodes CASSYSIQGAQQPQHF.

This chain uses TRBV27 with TRBJ2-3, with D tentatively TRBD1 (6 bases). Germline V gene lookup returns CDR1 MNHEY and CDR2 SMNVEV (reference sequence). CDR3 length: 17 residues. V was pared by 6 bases and J by 0 bases, with 19 bases between. The CDR3 DNA reads as TGTGCCAGCAGCCCACCTCCCGGGACACCGAGCACAGATACGCAGTATTTT. The encoded protein is CASSPPPGTPSTDTQYF.

This chain links TRBV9 with TRBJ2-2; TRBD1 aligns across 12 bases. The CDR3 is 18 amino acids. Losses at the gene ends were 3 bases for V and 2 bases for J; bases not matched to a gene: 8. CDR1 SGDLS and CDR2 YYNGEE come from the germline V gene. The chain's CDR3 is CASSGRDRGRINTGELFF. The CDR3 region has the DNA TGTGCCAGCAGCGGCCGGGACAGGGGGCGGATAAACACCGGGGAGCTGTTTTTT. Based on the CDR3 plus reference TRBV9 and TRBJ2-2, the full variable domain is DSGVTQTPKHLITATGQRVTLRCSPRSGDLSVYWYQQSLDQGLQFLIQYYNGEERAKGNILERFSAQQFPDLHSELNLSSLELGDSALYFCASSGRDRGRINTGELFFGEGSRLTVL.

This clonotype was recorded at least ten times. This chain uses TRBV7-9 with TRBJ2-1; 14 positions agree with TRBD2. V lost 6 bases and J lost 7; bases outside the gene matches: 2. There are 14 residues in the CDR3. The V gene's germline CDR1 is SEHNR and CDR2 FQNEAQ (reference sequence). CDR3: CASRGLAGVNEQFF. The DNA for the CDR3 is TGTGCCAGCAGGGGACTAGCGGGAGTTAATGAGCAGTTCTTC.

J is TRBJ2-5 and V is TRBV24-1; tentatively, D is TRBD2 (6 bases). Looked up from germline, CDR1 is KGHDR and CDR2 is SFDVKD. V lost 6 bases, J lost 7 bases, and 11 bases lay in between. The CDR3 runs 12 residues. The CDR3 spells CATSSGEGTQYF. As DNA, the CDR3 is TGTGCCACCAGTTCGGGGGAAGGGACCCAGTACTTC.